This TCR beta chain was captured in a study of blood T cell repertoires in COVID-19. Study summary: Donors in Cohort 3 who had recovered were those with two negative PCRs, healthcare professional clearance, or resolution of their symptoms. Sources were T cells, B-cell-depleted T cells, or PBMCs; the material itself was cDNA or gDNA.

Original handling: Estimated nucleated cell counts came from reference gene primer amplification. Profiled with immunoSEQ multiplex PCR; TCRdb holds only in-frame clones, not every one. The V and J calls and clone size come from that table; D and trimming were worked out from the DNA. The table lists roughly 200,000 clones, about nine tenths of them singletons. The CDR3 extends over 15 amino acids. Trimming cost V 5 bases and J 1 base; bases outside gene matches: 7. Germline V gene data show CDR1 as KGHSH and CDR2 as LQKENI. V usage is TRBV18 and J usage is TRBJ2-5; TRBD2 matches 7 bases. This sequence originates from a young man in a cohort exposed to, infected with or recovered from COVID-19 (not recorded which). Sequenced input: PBMCs or T cells enriched from blood (not recorded which). CDR3 coding DNA: TGTGCCAGCTCAGCAAGACTAGCAGTCCAAGAGACCCAGTACTTC. Protein product: CASSARLAVQETQYF.